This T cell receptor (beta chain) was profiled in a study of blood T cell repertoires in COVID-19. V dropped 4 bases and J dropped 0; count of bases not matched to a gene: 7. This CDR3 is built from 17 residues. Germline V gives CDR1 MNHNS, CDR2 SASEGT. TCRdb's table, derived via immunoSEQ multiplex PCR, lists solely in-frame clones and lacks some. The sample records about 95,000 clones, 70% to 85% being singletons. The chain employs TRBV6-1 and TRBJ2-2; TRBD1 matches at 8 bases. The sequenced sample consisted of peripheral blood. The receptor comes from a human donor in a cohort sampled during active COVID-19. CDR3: CASSVSGGFSNTGELFF. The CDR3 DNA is TGTGCCAGCAGTGTGTCAGGGGGCTTTTCGAACACCGGGGAGCTGTTTTTT.